This is a list of T cell receptor beta chains from one sample in a study of glioma-infiltrating T cells after dendritic cell vaccination. Libraries were prepared by immunoSEQ multiplex PCR; TCRdb keeps only in-frame clonotypes and omits some of them. The sample lists 90,000 to 110,000 clones, nearly 90% occurring once. The specimen was blood, collected after dendritic cell vaccination. The receptors originated from a human donor with glioblastoma. CDR3s include the opening cysteine and the closing phenylalanine or tryptophan. The D gene is left open where the match is weak. Not every row has a clone size; where given, it reads once, few, many or a size class.

v_gene	abundance	d_gene	j_gene	CDR3aa	CDR3nt
TRBV7-9	NA	TRBD1	TRBJ1-3	CASSPGTGLNSGNTIYF	TGTGCCAGCAGCCCGGGGACAGGGCTAAACTCTGGAAACACCATATATTTT
TRBV18	NA	TRBD1	TRBJ2-5	CASSLTGVQETQYF	TGTGCCAGCTCACTGACAGGGGTTCAAGAGACCCAGTACTTC
TRBV2	NA	NA	TRBJ2-7	CASRSHRESYEQYF	TGTGCCAGCAGATCACACAGGGAATCCTACGAGCAGTACTTC
TRBV27	NA	NA	TRBJ1-1	CASLSGAYTEAFF	TGTGCCAGCCTTTCAGGGGCTTACACTGAAGCTTTCTTT
TRBV2	NA	NA	TRBJ2-1	CASSGSSGNEQFF	TGTGCCAGCAGTGGGTCGTCCGGCAATGAGCAGTTCTTC
TRBV18	once	NA	TRBJ1-3	CASSPGTISGNTIYF	TGTGCCAGCTCACCAGGGACAATCTCTGGAAACACCATATATTTT
TRBV5-1	once	NA	TRBJ1-2	CASSSKQGNYGYTF	TGCGCCAGCAGCTCCAAACAGGGAAACTATGGCTACACCTTC
TRBV4-1	NA	NA	TRBJ1-4	CASSRLGLSNEKLFF	TGCGCCAGCAGCCGTCTGGGGCTCTCTAATGAAAAACTGTTTTTT
TRBV5-6	NA	TRBD2	TRBJ2-3	CASSPDYGLADTDTQYF	TGTGCCAGCAGCCCCGACTATGGCCTAGCGGACACAGATACGCAGTATTTT
TRBV10-3	few	NA	TRBJ2-1	CAISEFLGAEQFF	TGTGCCATCAGTGAGTTTCTAGGGGCTGAGCAGTTCTTC
TRBV5-1	NA	TRBD2	TRBJ2-2	CASSRTSGNTGELFF	TGCGCCAGCAGCCGGACTAGCGGGAACACCGGGGAGCTGTTTTTT
TRBV4-2	NA	TRBD2	TRBJ2-3	CASSHKSGRAWTDTQYF	TGTGCCAGCAGCCACAAAAGCGGGAGGGCCTGGACAGATACGCAATATTTT
TRBV15	once	NA	TRBJ2-7	CATSRDYQLSYEQYF	TGTGCCACCAGCAGAGATTACCAGTTATCCTACGAGCAGTACTTC
TRBV30	NA	TRBD2	TRBJ2-7	CAWSGDGTRYEQYF	TGTGCCTGGAGTGGGGATGGGACTAGGTACGAGCAGTACTTC
TRBV5-4	NA	TRBD1	TRBJ2-1	CASSLAGTGGRNEQFF	TGTGCCAGCAGCTTGGCGGGGACAGGGGGCAGGAATGAGCAGTTCTTC
TRBV4-1	NA	NA	TRBJ1-2	CASSQPGGREDGYTF	TGCGCCAGCAGCCAGCCCGGCGGCAGAGAAGATGGCTACACCTTC
TRBV30	NA	NA	TRBJ1-4	CAWRRGGSEKLFF	TGTGCCTGGAGAAGGGGAGGTTCTGAAAAACTGTTTTTT
TRBV6-5	NA	TRBD1	TRBJ1-1	CASRKTGGTWTEAFF	TGTGCCAGCAGAAAAACAGGGGGTACTTGGACTGAAGCTTTCTTT
TRBV7-9	NA	TRBD2	TRBJ2-7	CASSKKGLAGSYEQYF	TGTGCCAGCAGCAAGAAGGGACTAGCGGGGTCCTACGAGCAGTACTTC
TRBV6-1	once	NA	TRBJ2-7	CASTAPGVYEQYF	TGTGCCAGCACCGCGCCGGGGGTATACGAGCAGTACTTC
TRBV7-3	once	TRBD2	TRBJ2-5	CASSSLAGSQETQYF	TGTGCCAGCAGCTCACTAGCGGGTTCACAAGAGACCCAGTACTTC
TRBV5-1	NA	NA	TRBJ2-7	CASSSAAAYEQYF	TGCGCCAGCAGCTCGGCGGCCGCCTACGAGCAGTACTTC
TRBV29-1	NA	NA	TRBJ1-1	CSVGHTEAFF	TGCAGCGTTGGGCACACTGAAGCTTTCTTT
TRBV5-8	NA	NA	TRBJ2-1	CASSLGTRSYNEQFF	TGTGCCAGCAGCTTGGGGACACGGTCCTACAATGAGCAGTTCTTC
TRBV14	NA	NA	TRBJ2-7	CASSRTRREVYEQYF	TGTGCCAGCAGCCGTACTAGGAGGGAGGTATACGAGCAGTACTTC
TRBV5-6	once	TRBD2	TRBJ2-1	CASSFGGRYNEQFF	TGTGCCAGCAGCTTTGGCGGGAGGTACAATGAGCAGTTCTTC
TRBV7-8	NA	TRBD2	TRBJ2-1	CASSTLAGGSYNEQFF	TGTGCCAGCAGCACGTTAGCGGGAGGCTCCTACAATGAGCAGTTCTTC
TRBV11-2	NA	NA	TRBJ2-7	CASSLLDSYEQYF	TGTGCCAGCAGCTTGTTGGACAGCTACGAGCAGTACTTC
TRBV19	NA	TRBD2	TRBJ2-1	CASSIAWTSGRGSYNEQFF	TGTGCCAGTAGTATAGCGTGGACTAGCGGGAGGGGGTCCTACAATGAGCAGTTCTTC
TRBV5-1	once	NA	TRBJ2-1	CASSLGDLARVDEQFF	TGCGCCAGCAGCTTAGGGGACTTAGCGAGGGTCGATGAGCAGTTCTTC
TRBV6-6	NA	NA	TRBJ1-1	CASSFPGHSEAFF	TGTGCCAGCAGTTTCCCTGGACATTCCGAAGCTTTCTTT
TRBV6-5	NA	NA	TRBJ1-1	CASSSNGRNTEAFF	TGTGCCAGCAGTTCCAACGGGAGGAACACTGAAGCTTTCTTT
TRBV6-5	NA	NA	TRBJ1-3	CASSYSGGSGNTIYF	TGTGCCAGCAGTTACTCGGGTGGGAGTGGAAACACCATATATTTT